The present entry profiles one T cell receptor (beta chain) with its context. As yet, its antigen is unknown. It was across several immunoSEQ plates that each subset's genomic DNA was evenly split. Generated by immunoSEQ multiplex PCR, the TCRdb table keeps only in-frame clones and is missing some. The data contain about 2.1 million clones, 90% to 95% of them singletons. V shed 4 bases, J shed 5 bases, and the junction held 10 bases outside the gene matches. Germline V gives CDR1 SGHDT, CDR2 YYEEEE. The CDR3 runs 15 residues. These data come from a study of shared clonotypes between healthy human individuals. It was CD45RO-negative cells, positively selected for CCR7, that made up naive CD8 cells, with terminally differentiated effector memory CD45RA+ cells excluded. Every contributor of samples was a Caucasian grown-up residing in Nashville, Tennessee. Study results and limitations: Naive subsets tended to show greater estimated richness than memory subsets. Clonotypes shared by all four sorted-subset donors had higher generation probabilities than non-shared clonotypes.

This TCR came from a man aged 18 to 29 in good health. Some clones in this sample may be carry-over from other donors' samples. The rearrangement uses TRBV5-6 and TRBJ2-5; 8 bases fit TRBD2. Input material: naive CD8+ T cells from PBMCs. CDR3: CASSPTGGAWETQYF. CDR3 coding DNA: TGTGCCAGCAGCCCCACGGGGGGGGCATGGGAGACCCAGTACTTC.